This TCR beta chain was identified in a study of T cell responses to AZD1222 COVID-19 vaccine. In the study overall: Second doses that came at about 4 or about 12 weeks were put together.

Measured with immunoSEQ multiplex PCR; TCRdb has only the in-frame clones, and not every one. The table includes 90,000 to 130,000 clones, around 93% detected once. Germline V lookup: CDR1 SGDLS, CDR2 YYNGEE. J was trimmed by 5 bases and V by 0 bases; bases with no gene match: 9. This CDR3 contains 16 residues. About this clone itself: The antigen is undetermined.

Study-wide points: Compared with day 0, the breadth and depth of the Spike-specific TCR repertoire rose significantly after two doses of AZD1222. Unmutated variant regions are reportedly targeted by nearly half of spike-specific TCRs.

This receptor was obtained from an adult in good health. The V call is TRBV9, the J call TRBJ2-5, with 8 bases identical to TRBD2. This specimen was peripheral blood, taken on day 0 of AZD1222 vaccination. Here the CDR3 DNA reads TGTGCCAGCAGCGTAGGTCACGGGGGGGGTTTGGAGACCCAGTACTTC. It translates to CASSVGHGGGLETQYF.